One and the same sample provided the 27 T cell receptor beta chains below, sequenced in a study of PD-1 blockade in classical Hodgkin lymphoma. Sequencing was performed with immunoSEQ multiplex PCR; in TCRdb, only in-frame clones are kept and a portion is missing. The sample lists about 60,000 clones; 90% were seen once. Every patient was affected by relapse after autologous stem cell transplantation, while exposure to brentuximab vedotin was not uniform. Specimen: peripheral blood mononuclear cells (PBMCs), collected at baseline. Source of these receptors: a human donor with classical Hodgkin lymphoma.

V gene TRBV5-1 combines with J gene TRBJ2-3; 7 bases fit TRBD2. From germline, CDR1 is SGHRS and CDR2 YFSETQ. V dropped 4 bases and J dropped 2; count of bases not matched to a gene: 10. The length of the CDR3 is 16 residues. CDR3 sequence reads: CASSHDPGGNTDTQYF. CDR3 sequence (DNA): TGCGCCAGCAGCCACGACCCGGGGGGAAACACAGATACGCAGTATTTT. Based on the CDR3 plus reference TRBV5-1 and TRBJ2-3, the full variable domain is KAGVTQTPRYLIKTRGQQVTLSCSPISGHRSVSWYQQTPGQGLQFLFEYFSETQRNKGNFPGRFSGRQFSNSRSEMNVSTLELGDSALYLCASSHDPGGNTDTQYFGPGTRLTVL.

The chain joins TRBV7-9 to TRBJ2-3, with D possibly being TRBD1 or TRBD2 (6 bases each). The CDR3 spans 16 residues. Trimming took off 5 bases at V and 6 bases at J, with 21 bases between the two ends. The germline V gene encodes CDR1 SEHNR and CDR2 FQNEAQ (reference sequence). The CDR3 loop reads CASSASGGHVLDTQYF. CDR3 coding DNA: TGTGCCAGCAGCGCCTCCGGGGGACACGTTTTGGATACGCAGTATTTT.

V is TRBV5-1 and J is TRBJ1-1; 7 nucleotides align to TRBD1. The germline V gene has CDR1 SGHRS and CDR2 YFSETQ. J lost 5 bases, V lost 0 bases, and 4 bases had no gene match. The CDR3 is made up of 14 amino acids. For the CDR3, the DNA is TGCGCCAGCAGCTTGGACAGGGGAGGTACTGAAGCTTTCTTT. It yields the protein CASSLDRGGTEAFF.

CDR3 DNA: TGTGCCAGCAGTTCCGCGACAGGTTATAATTCACCCCTCCACTTT. The encoded protein is CASSSATGYNSPLHF. This sequence joins TRBV6-1 and TRBJ1-6; D may be TRBD1 (6 bases). V dropped 5 bases and J dropped 4 bases, with 12 bases sitting between them. In germline, CDR1 is MNHNS, CDR2 SASEGT. This CDR3 comprises 15 residues.

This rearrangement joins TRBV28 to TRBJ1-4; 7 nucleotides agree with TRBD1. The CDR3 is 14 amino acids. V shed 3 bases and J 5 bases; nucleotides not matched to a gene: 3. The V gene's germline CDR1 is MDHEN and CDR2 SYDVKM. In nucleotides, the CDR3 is TGTGCCAGCAGTTTCGTGGGACAGAATGAAAAACTGTTTTTT. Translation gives CASSFVGQNEKLFF.

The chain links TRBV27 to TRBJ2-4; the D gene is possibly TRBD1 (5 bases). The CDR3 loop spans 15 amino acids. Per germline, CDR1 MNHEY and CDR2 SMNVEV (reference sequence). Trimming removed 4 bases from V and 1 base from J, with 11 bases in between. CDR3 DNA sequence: TGTGCCAGCAGTTCGACAGTGGCCGCCAAAAACATTCAGTACTTC. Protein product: CASSSTVAAKNIQYF.

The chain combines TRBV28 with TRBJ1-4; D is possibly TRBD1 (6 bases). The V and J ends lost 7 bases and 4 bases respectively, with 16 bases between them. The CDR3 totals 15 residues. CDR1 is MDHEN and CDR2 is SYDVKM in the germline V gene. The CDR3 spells CASIPSGTSNEKLFF. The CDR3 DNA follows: TGTGCCAGCATTCCCTCCGGGACAAGTAATGAAAAACTGTTTTTT.

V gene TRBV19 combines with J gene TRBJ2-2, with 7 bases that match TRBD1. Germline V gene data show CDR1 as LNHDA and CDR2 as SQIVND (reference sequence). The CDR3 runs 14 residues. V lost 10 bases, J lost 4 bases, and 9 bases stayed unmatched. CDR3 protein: CATSGTAFTGELFF. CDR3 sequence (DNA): TGTGCCACCTCCGGGACAGCCTTCACCGGGGAGCTGTTTTTT. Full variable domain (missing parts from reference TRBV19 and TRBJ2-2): DGGITQSPKYLFRKEGQNVTLSCEQNLNHDAMYWYRQDPGQGLRLIYYSQIVNDFQKGDIAEGYSVSREKKESFPLTVTSAQKNPTAFYLCATSGTAFTGELFFGEGSRLTVL.

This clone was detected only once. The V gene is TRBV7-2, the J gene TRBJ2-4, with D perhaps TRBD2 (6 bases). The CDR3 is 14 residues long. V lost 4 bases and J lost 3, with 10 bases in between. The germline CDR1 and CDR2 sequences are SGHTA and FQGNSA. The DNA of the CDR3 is TGTGCCAGCAGCTCGGGACTCCTCAAAAACATTCAGTACTTC. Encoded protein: CASSSGLLKNIQYF.

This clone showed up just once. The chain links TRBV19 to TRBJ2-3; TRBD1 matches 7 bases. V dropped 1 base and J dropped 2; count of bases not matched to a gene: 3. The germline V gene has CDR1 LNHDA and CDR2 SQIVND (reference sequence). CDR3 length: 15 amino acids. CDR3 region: CASSIVGTDTDTQYF. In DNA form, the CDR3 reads TGTGCCAGTAGTATAGTCGGGACAGACACAGATACGCAGTATTTT.

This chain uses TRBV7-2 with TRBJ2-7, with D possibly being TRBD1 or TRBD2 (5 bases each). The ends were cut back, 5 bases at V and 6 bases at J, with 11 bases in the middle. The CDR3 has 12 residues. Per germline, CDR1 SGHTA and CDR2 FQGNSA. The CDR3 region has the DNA TGTGCCAGCAGCCGGGGCTGGGGCGAGCAGTACTTC. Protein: CASSRGWGEQYF.

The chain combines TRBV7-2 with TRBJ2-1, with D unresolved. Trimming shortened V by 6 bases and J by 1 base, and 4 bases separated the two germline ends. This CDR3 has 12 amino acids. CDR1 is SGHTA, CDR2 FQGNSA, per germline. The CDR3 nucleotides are TGTGCCAGCAGGGGATCCTACAATGAGCAGTTCTTC. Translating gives CASRGSYNEQFF.

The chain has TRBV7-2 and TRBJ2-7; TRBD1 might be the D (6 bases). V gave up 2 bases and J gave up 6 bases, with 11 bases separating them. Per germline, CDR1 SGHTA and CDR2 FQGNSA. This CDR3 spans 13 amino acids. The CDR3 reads CASSLIQGFEQYF. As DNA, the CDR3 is TGTGCCAGCAGCTTAATACAGGGATTCGAGCAGTACTTC.

This CDR3 reads CASSFLLGPRGGTYEQYF. DNA of the CDR3: TGTGCCAGCAGTTTCCTCCTCGGGCCCCGCGGGGGGACCTACGAGCAGTACTTC. The chain employs TRBV28 and TRBJ2-7; the match to TRBD2 covers 8 bases. Germline V lookup: CDR1 MDHEN, CDR2 SYDVKM. V shed 3 bases, J shed 2 bases, and the junction held 15 bases outside the gene matches. This CDR3 region has 18 residues.

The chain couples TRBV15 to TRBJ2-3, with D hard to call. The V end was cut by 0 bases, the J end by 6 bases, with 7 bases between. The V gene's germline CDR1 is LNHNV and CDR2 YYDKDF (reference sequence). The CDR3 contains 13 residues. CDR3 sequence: CATSRELVDTQYF. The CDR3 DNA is TGTGCCACCAGCAGAGAGCTAGTGGATACGCAGTATTTT. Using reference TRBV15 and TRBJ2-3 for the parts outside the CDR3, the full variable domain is DAMVIQNPRYQVTQFGKPVTLSCSQTLNHNVMYWYQQKSSQAPKLLFHYYDKDFNNEADTPDNFQSRRPNTSFCFLDIRSPGLGDTAMYLCATSRELVDTQYFGPGTRLTVL.

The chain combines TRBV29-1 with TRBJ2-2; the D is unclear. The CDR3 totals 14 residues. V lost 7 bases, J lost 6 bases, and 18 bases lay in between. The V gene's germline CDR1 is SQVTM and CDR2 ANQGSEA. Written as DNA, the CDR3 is TGCAGCGCCGCCGTCTTTGGAAATTCCGGGGAGCTGTTTTTT. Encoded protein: CSAAVFGNSGELFF.

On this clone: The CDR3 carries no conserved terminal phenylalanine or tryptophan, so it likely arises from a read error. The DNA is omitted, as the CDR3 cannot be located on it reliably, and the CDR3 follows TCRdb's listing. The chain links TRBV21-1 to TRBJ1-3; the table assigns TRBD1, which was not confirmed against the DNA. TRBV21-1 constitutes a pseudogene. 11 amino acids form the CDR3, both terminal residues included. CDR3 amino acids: CASSKWVGRGV.

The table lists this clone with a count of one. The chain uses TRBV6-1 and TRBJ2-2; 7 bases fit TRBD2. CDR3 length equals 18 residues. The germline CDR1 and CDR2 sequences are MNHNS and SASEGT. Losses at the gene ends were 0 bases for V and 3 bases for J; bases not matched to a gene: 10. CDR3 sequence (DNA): TGTGCCAGCAGTGAAGCAGGTCGGAGCGGGACTTACACCGGGGAGCTGTTTTTT. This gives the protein CASSEAGRSGTYTGELFF.

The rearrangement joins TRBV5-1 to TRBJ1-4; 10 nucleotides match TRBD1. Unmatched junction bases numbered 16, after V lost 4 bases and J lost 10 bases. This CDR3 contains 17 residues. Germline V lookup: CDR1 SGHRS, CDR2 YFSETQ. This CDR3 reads CASSTGTGAPGGGKLFF. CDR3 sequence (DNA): TGCGCCAGCAGCACAGGGACAGGGGCCCCTGGCGGGGGAAAACTGTTTTTT.

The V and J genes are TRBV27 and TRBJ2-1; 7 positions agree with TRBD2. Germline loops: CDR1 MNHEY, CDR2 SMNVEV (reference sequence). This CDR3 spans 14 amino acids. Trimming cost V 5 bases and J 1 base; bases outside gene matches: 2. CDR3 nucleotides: TGTGCCAGCAGTACTAGCGAGTCCTACAATGAGCAGTTCTTC. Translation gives CASSTSESYNEQFF.

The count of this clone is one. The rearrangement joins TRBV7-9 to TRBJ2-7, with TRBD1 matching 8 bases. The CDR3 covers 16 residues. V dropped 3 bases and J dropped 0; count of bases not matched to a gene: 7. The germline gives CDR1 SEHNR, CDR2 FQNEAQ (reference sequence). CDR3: CASSFTRGLNSYEQYF. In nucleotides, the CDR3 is TGTGCCAGCAGCTTTACCAGGGGGCTTAACTCCTACGAGCAGTACTTC.

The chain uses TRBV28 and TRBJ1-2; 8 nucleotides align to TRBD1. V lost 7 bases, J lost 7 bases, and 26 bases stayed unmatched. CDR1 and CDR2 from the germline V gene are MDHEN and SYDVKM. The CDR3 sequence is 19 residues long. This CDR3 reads CASNYAARTGLFKGFGYTF. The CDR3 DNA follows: TGTGCCAGCAACTACGCCGCCCGGACAGGGTTGTTTAAAGGCTTTGGCTACACCTTC.

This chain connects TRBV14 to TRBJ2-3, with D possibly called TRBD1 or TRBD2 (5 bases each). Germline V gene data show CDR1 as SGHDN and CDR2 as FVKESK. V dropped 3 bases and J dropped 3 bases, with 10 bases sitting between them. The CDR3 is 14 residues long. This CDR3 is CASSQGTWTDTQYF. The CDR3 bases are TGTGCCAGCAGCCAGGGGACCTGGACAGATACGCAGTATTTT.

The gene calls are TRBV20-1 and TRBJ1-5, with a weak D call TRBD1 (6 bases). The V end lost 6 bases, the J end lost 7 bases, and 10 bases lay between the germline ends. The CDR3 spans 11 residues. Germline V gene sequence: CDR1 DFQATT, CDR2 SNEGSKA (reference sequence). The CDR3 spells CSAGAGQPQHF. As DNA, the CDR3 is TGCAGTGCGGGGGCGGGACAGCCCCAGCATTTT.

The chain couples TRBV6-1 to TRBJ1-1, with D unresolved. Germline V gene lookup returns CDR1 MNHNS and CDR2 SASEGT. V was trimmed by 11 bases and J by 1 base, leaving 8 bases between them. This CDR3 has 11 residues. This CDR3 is CASRPNTEAFF. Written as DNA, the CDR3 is TGTGCCTCAAGGCCGAACACTGAAGCTTTCTTT.

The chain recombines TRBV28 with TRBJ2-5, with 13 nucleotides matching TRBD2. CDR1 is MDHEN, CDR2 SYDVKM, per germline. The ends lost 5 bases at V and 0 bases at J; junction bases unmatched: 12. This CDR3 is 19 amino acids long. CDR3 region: CASSHPEGLAGYYQETQYF. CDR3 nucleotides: TGTGCCAGCAGTCACCCCGAGGGACTAGCGGGATACTACCAAGAGACCCAGTACTTC.

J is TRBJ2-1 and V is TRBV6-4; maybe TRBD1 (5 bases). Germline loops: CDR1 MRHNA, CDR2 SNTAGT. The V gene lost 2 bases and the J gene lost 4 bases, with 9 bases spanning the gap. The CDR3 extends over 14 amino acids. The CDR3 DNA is TGTGCCAGCAGTGACGGGAACAGGTACAATGAGCAGTTCTTC. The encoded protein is CASSDGNRYNEQFF.